The sequence of this TCR beta chain was determined in a study of post-analysis software for immune sequencing data (dated by TCRdb to about 2015). As for the study more broadly: Relapsing-remitting, secondary progressive and progressive-relapsing multiple sclerosis were recorded as disease courses, and subtype annotation was lacking for some patients. The multiple sclerosis patient repertoires were compared with more than 10 previously published healthy control repertoires from donors aged roughly 6 to 27 years. A subset of samples was prepared in parallel using single-end sample barcoding, then pooled and co-amplified after Illumina adapter ligation.

V is cut by 5 bases and J by 4 bases, and the space between the germline ends is 12 bases. From the cysteine through the phenylalanine, the CDR3 covers 15 amino acids. Only CDR3 DNA remains: 45 bases, in frame from the first base. The germline V gene (reference sequence) provides CDR1 SEHNR and CDR2 FQNEAQ. Paper-wide results and their limitations: Compared with controls, multiple sclerosis patients had significantly lower normalized Chao1 diversity, a finding suggesting substantial peripheral T-cell clonal expansion. Strong co-clustering of samples prepared in the same batch was shown by direct clustering with F measure, prompting a batch-effect correction. The multiple sclerosis patient group was slightly younger than the control group. Roughly 5 TRBV segments, including TRBV5-6, TRBV5-1 and TRBV20-1, were significantly more frequent in patients than controls.

The library was built by means of PCR. The data were produced on an Illumina HiSeq 2500. To reduce PCR and sequencing biases, unique molecular identifiers were incorporated into the TCR beta cDNA libraries. Roughly 500,000 cDNA molecules were obtained per 1 to 10 million input T cells, so each molecule approximated one T cell. The patient libraries were prepared and sequenced with the same protocol used for the earlier healthy control dataset. Within a given batch, samples were prepared together, multiplexed and sequenced on the same HiSeq lane. Turning to the authors' computational methods: MIGEC handled the raw barcoded reads, throwing out single-read molecular identifier groups before consensus assembly and CDR3 extraction. VDJtools was used for post-analysis of the clonotype tables, with diversity normalized by down-sampling every dataset to the smallest sample size. In repertoire overlap clustering, CDR3 amino acid sequences, but not nucleotide sequences, were matched to correct batch-related cross-sample contamination. The public reads were reanalyzed by TCRdb: fastp trimming at Q25, MiXCR alignment, in-frame beta chains only. Rows with one shared CDR3 protein collapse into an entry with the most common genes and DNA. The V and J calls reflect TCRdb's pipeline rather than the authors' work. This sample lists about 820,000 distinct CDR3 sequences; roughly half were detected once. The ten biggest clones cover approximately 4.4% of the sample.

In the case of this clonotype: Its antigen is still unknown. Nothing much larger sits one base from this clone, and base qualities are not available.

To demonstrate the VDJtools post-analysis software, the study profiled TCR beta repertoires from the peripheral blood of around 13 young patients with multiple sclerosis. The multiple sclerosis patients were children and adolescents ranging in age from roughly 6 to 15 years. Sequencing was carried out using blood. The chain employs TRBV7-9 and TRBJ1-6; the D gene is possibly TRBD1, with 5 bases matching. The receptor's source is a girl under 18 with multiple sclerosis. The CDR3 amino acid sequence is: CASSLLTDYNSPLHF. Here is the DNA: TGTGCCAGCAGCCTATTGACAGATTATAATTCACCCCTCCACTTT.